The clone carrying this T cell receptor beta chain was detected a few times. Sequencing was performed with immunoSEQ multiplex PCR; in TCRdb, only in-frame clones are kept and a portion is missing. The sample has 2,000 to 2,500 clones, roughly two thirds seen once. Busulfan-fludarabine conditioning, marrow transplant, and cyclophosphamide on days +3 and +4 were administered. This record comes from a study of T cells after posttransplantation cyclophosphamide. V gave up 5 bases and J gave up 3 bases, with 11 bases separating them. Germline V gives CDR1 PRHDT, CDR2 FYEKMQ (reference sequence). This CDR3 region has 13 residues.

This specimen was CD8+ T cells sorted from PBMCs, taken around 33 weeks after a stem cell transplant with posttransplant cyclophosphamide. V usage is TRBV13 and J usage is TRBJ2-7; no clear D gene. The receptor's source is a male patient between 25 and 39 years old who received an allogeneic stem cell transplant from a related donor, was CMV-positive, and had no GVHD. Part of the T cell pool may stem from the graft donor. The CDR3 nucleotides are TGTGCCAGCAGCAGTTTACGCGGCTACGAGCAGTACTTC. It encodes CASSSLRGYEQYF.